A single sample gave rise to the 17 T cell receptor beta chains below, sequenced in a study of T-cell memory formation after mild COVID-19. TCRdb independently ran MiXCR on the 5' RACE reads; one entry per CDR3 protein. The sample has 300,000 to 400,000 distinct CDR3 sequences, 25% to 30% seen once. Sequencing used PBMCs or a T cell subset sorted from them (not recorded which). The receptor source for this set is an adult woman who had mild COVID-19 (a few samples of this study predate the infection). Cell type and time point are not known.

This chain joins TRBV6-5 and TRBJ2-1; 8 bases map to TRBD1. In germline, CDR1 is MNHEY, CDR2 SVGAGI. The CDR3 contains 15 residues. V shed 5 bases and J 6 bases; nucleotides not matched to a gene: 9. The CDR3 DNA sequence: TGTGCCAGCAGTCCAACCGGGACAGGCTCCAATGAGCAGTTCTTC. Protein product: CASSPTGTGSNEQFF.

Ten or more counts support this clonotype. V and J are TRBV24-1 and TRBJ2-7; D unresolved. The germline gives CDR1 KGHDR, CDR2 SFDVKD. This CDR3 is built from 14 residues. V was pared by 2 bases and J by 2 bases, with 9 bases between. DNA of the CDR3: TGTGCCACCAGTGATTCCGGAGCTGCCTACGAGCAGTACTTC. Translation gives CATSDSGAAYEQYF.

The genes are TRBV12-3 or TRBV12-4 and TRBJ1-1; possible D gene TRBD1, 5 bases. This CDR3 region has 14 residues. V lost 7 bases and J lost 5, with 17 bases in between. The CDR3 coding sequence is TGTGCCAGCACGCTTGGTATCGGGGGGACTGAAGCTTTCTTT. Protein product: CASTLGIGGTEAFF.

The V gene is TRBV7-6, the J gene TRBJ2-1; 11 bases match TRBD2. V shed 6 bases and J 8 bases; nucleotides not matched to a gene: 12. The CDR3 has 16 residues. Germline CDR1 SGHVS, CDR2 FNYEAQ. CDR3 DNA sequence: TGTGCCAGCAGGAGGGTAGCGGGAGGGTCCATTGATGAGCAGTTCTTC. Protein product: CASRRVAGGSIDEQFF. Based on the CDR3 plus reference TRBV7-6 and TRBJ2-1, the full variable domain is GAGVSQSPRYKVTKRGQDVALRCDPISGHVSLYWYRQALGQGPEFLTYFNYEAQQDKSGLPNDRFSAERPEGSISTLTIQRTEQRDSAMYRCASRRVAGGSIDEQFFGPGTRLTVL.

The chain carries TRBV19 and TRBJ2-3; D is possibly TRBD2 (6 bases). This CDR3 is 16 amino acids long. Trimming cost V 6 bases and J 5 bases, with 21 bases left between them. Germline CDR1 is LNHDA and CDR2 is SQIVND (reference sequence). CDR3 protein: CASSPQRATSLDTQYF. CDR3 nucleotide sequence: TGTGCCAGTAGCCCCCAGCGGGCCACCTCGTTAGATACGCAGTATTTT.

The table lists this clonotype with a few counts. The chain is built from TRBV30 and TRBJ1-6; D is unclear. Germline CDR1 reads GTSNPN; CDR2 reads SVGIG (reference sequence). There are 12 residues in the CDR3. The V gene lost 2 bases and the J gene lost 9 bases, with 8 bases spanning the gap. CDR3: CAWSLRSSPLHF. The CDR3 region has the DNA TGTGCCTGGAGTCTCCGGAGTTCACCCCTCCACTTT.

The chain is built from TRBV29-1 and TRBJ2-7; 7 bases map to TRBD1. The junction had 8 bases not matched to a gene; V was cut back by 0 bases and J by 3 bases. CDR1 and CDR2 from the germline V gene are SQVTM and ANQGSEA. This CDR3 is built from 15 residues. CDR3 region: CSVEDRDSLVYEQYF. CDR3 nucleotide sequence: TGCAGCGTTGAAGACAGGGACAGCCTAGTCTACGAGCAGTACTTC.

The chain links TRBV30 to TRBJ2-1; D is unresolved. The germline CDR1 and CDR2 sequences are GTSNPN and SVGIG (reference sequence). The ends were cut back, 2 bases at V and 9 bases at J, with 8 bases in the middle. The CDR3 is 11 amino acids. The chain's CDR3 is CAWSRRGEQFF. CDR3 nucleotides: TGTGCCTGGAGTAGGAGAGGTGAGCAGTTCTTC.

The chain combines TRBV7-6 with TRBJ2-5, with 8 bases aligning to TRBD1. CDR3 length equals 20 residues. J gave up 2 bases and V 5 bases, and 22 bases lay outside the gene matches. Looked up from germline, CDR1 is SGHVS and CDR2 is FNYEAQ. The CDR3 sequence: CASSDTSSRQGYFPQETQYF. The CDR3 region has the DNA TGTGCCAGCAGCGACACCTCCTCGCGACAGGGGTATTTTCCACAAGAGACCCAGTACTTC.

A single count supports this clonotype. V is TRBV20-1 and J is TRBJ2-7; no clear D. There are 12 residues in the CDR3. Germline V gene lookup returns CDR1 DFQATT and CDR2 SNEGSKA (reference sequence). V was clipped by 1 base and J by 3 bases, with 7 bases between them. The CDR3 reads CSARGTVYEQYF. In DNA form, the CDR3 reads TGCAGTGCTAGAGGGACCGTCTACGAGCAGTACTTC.

This clonotype was seen more than once but under ten times. The chain is built from TRBV15 and TRBJ1-1, with D perhaps TRBD1 (6 bases). CDR1 and CDR2 (germline): LNHNV, YYDKDF (reference sequence). V gave up 4 bases and J gave up 2 bases, with 11 bases separating them. The CDR3 is made up of 14 amino acids. The CDR3 DNA sequence: TGTGCCACCAGCATGGTGGGGGGCAACACTGAAGCTTTCTTT. Amino acid sequence: CATSMVGGNTEAFF.

The chain has TRBV11-1 and TRBJ1-2; D ambiguous. The CDR3 extends over 12 amino acids. Germline values: CDR1 SGHAT, CDR2 FQDESV (reference sequence). With 4 bases removed from V and 7 bases from J, the gap between germline ends came to 10 bases. The chain's CDR3 is CASSSASAGYTF. The CDR3, as DNA: TGTGCCAGCAGCTCAGCTTCGGCTGGCTACACCTTC.

The gene calls are TRBV5-1 and TRBJ2-4; 8 nucleotides match TRBD2. This CDR3 has 15 residues. The germline gives CDR1 SGHRS, CDR2 YFSETQ. Unmatched junction bases numbered 6, after V lost 0 bases and J lost 7 bases. The CDR3 spells CASSLVGLAGNIQYF. DNA of the CDR3: TGCGCCAGCAGCTTGGTCGGACTAGCCGGTAACATTCAGTACTTC.

This clonotype was observed a handful of times. This chain links TRBV11-2 with TRBJ2-3; 9 bases are a match to TRBD2. The CDR3 is 16 amino acids. J lost 1 base, V lost 1 base, and 3 bases had no gene match. From germline, CDR1 is SGHAT and CDR2 FQNNGV. CDR3 sequence reads: CASSLAAGGRTDTQYF. Here the CDR3 DNA reads TGTGCCAGCAGCTTAGCTGCGGGGGGGCGCACAGATACGCAGTATTTT.

V gene TRBV7-8 combines with J gene TRBJ2-3; no definite D call. CDR3 length: 14 amino acids. Germline CDR1 SGHVS, CDR2 FQNEAQ. V gave up 2 bases and J gave up 5 bases, with 11 bases separating them. The CDR3 DNA is TGTGCCAGCAGCTTAACGGCACGCGGAGATACGCAGTATTTT. The encoded protein is CASSLTARGDTQYF.

This clonotype came up a few times. The chain has TRBV29-1 and TRBJ2-1; D is uncertain. CDR3 size: 16 residues. Germline CDR1 reads SQVTM; CDR2 reads ANQGSEA. V was shortened by 8 bases and J by 0 bases, with 20 bases between the two germline ends. The CDR3 reads CSPRSADASSYNEQFF. As DNA, the CDR3 is TGCAGCCCAAGGTCCGCCGACGCGAGCTCCTACAATGAGCAGTTCTTC.

A few counts support this clonotype. V is TRBV14 and J is TRBJ2-3; 7 bases line up with TRBD1. Trimming at V came to 5 bases and at J to 3 bases, leaving 8 bases not matched to a gene. In germline, CDR1 is SGHDN, CDR2 FVKESK. The CDR3 is made up of 15 amino acids. The CDR3 DNA follows: TGTGCCAGCAGCTTTGACAGGGCCCCTACAGATACGCAGTATTTT. As protein: CASSFDRAPTDTQYF.